A selection of T cell receptor beta chains follows, all from one sample in a study of memory CD4+ T cells and cytomegalovirus serostatus. Repertoires were generated with immunoSEQ multiplex PCR, while TCRdb's copy carries only in-frame clones and drops some. This sample yields about 27,000 clones, of which 76% are seen a single time; over 1% belongs to the top ten. What was sequenced was memory CD4+ T cells from blood. Receptors were obtained from an adult in good health and CMV-seronegative. Both conserved end residues are part of each CDR3. Each record gives: V gene, CDR3 protein.

v_gene: TRBV28; CDR3aa: CATRRGSSYEQYF
v_gene: TRBV12-2; CDR3aa: CASRLPRPSGREDTQYF
v_gene: TRBV9; CDR3aa: CASSVAPVSGSGSYEQYF
v_gene: TRBV10-3; CDR3aa: CAISESPAGANYGYTF
v_gene: TRBV2; CDR3aa: CASSATTLQGEQFF
v_gene: TRBV5-4; CDR3aa: CASSPGQGAGETQYF
v_gene: TRBV20-1; CDR3aa: CSAIHSYEQYF
v_gene: TRBV10-2; CDR3aa: CATMRPGETQYF
v_gene: TRBV5-1; CDR3aa: CASSPVADSPEAFF
v_gene: TRBV9; CDR3aa: CASSQHWTALNYGYTF
v_gene: TRBV18; CDR3aa: CASSPRGQGGQPQHF
v_gene: TRBV2; CDR3aa: CASSESGEAYNEQFF
v_gene: TRBV5-4; CDR3aa: CASRKRDRGEKLFF
v_gene: TRBV7-2; CDR3aa: CASSKSRSSYEQYF
v_gene: TRBV6-1; CDR3aa: CASSAGQGAGGSNSPLHF
v_gene: TRBV30; CDR3aa: CAWSPNSNQPQHF
v_gene: TRBV13; CDR3aa: CASSHRSLRANTEAFF
v_gene: TRBV2; CDR3aa: CASTQSRRSGNTEAFF
v_gene: TRBV7-9; CDR3aa: CASSLGAGGIYEQYF
v_gene: TRBV5-4; CDR3aa: CASSFDRGLSTEAFF
v_gene: TRBV7-9; CDR3aa: CASRDKNTGELFF
v_gene: TRBV11-2; CDR3aa: CASSLGRLINSPLHF
v_gene: TRBV11-1; CDR3aa: CASSKSRSGNTIYF
v_gene: TRBV11-2; CDR3aa: CASSLGSGRWEQYF
v_gene: TRBV29-1; CDR3aa: CSVEDPARGYTF
v_gene: TRBV29-1; CDR3aa: CSVDAAGEGLDNEQFF
v_gene: TRBV27; CDR3aa: CASSPQGVIKLGLGAGANVLTF
v_gene: TRBV5-8; CDR3aa: CASSLAAGRSSYEQYF
v_gene: TRBV7-2; CDR3aa: CASSPARVQETQYF
v_gene: TRBV9; CDR3aa: CASSSSTDTQYF
v_gene: TRBV4-1; CDR3aa: CASSQEENYGYTF
v_gene: TRBV10-3; CDR3aa: CAINRQGAAGELFF
v_gene: TRBV4-2; CDR3aa: CASSPRIAQAGNTIYF
v_gene: TRBV9; CDR3aa: CASSVTARGTYEQYF
v_gene: TRBV28; CDR3aa: CASLEYNEQFF
v_gene: TRBV27; CDR3aa: CATIGGVSNHEQYF
v_gene: TRBV5-1; CDR3aa: CASSLQGASSYNEQFF
v_gene: TRBV18; CDR3aa: CASSPVPRYRIPNTGELFF
v_gene: TRBV28; CDR3aa: CASSYSGQFYEQYF
v_gene: TRBV6-5; CDR3aa: CASSYSLRGAGNTIYF
v_gene: TRBV28; CDR3aa: CASSSPQGNTEAFF
v_gene: TRBV7-9; CDR3aa: CASKDNAANTEAFF